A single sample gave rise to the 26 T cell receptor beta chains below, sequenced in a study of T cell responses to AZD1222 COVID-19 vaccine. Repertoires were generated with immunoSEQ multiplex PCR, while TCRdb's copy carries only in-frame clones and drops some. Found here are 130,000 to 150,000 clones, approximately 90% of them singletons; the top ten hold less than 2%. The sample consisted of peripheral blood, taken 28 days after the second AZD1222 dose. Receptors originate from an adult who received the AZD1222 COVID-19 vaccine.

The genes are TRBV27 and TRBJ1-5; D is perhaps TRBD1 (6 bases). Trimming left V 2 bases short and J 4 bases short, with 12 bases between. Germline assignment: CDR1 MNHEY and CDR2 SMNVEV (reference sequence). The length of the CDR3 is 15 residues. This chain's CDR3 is CASSLTETGNQPQHF. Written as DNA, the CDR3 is TGTGCCAGCAGTTTAACCGAGACAGGTAATCAGCCCCAGCATTTT.

The CDR3 sequence: CASTTEWGTEAFF. CDR3 DNA: TGTGCCAGCACCACAGAGTGGGGAACTGAAGCTTTCTTT. The V and J genes are TRBV6-5 and TRBJ1-1; D unclear. V lost 7 bases and J lost 5, with 14 bases in between. The CDR3 consists of 13 residues. CDR1 MNHEY and CDR2 SVGAGI come from the germline V gene.

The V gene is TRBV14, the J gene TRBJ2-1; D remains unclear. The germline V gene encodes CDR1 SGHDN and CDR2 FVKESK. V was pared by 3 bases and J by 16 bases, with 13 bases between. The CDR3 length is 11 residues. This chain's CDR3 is CASSHLNGSFF. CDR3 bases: TGTGCCAGCAGCCATCTTAACGGTAGTTTCTTC.

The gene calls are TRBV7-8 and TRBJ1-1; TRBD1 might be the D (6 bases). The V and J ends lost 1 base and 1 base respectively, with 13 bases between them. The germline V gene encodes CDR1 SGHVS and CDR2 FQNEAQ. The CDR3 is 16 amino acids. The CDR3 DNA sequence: TGTGCCAGCAGCTTAGTCTACACAGGGAGGAACACTGAAGCTTTCTTT. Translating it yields CASSLVYTGRNTEAFF.

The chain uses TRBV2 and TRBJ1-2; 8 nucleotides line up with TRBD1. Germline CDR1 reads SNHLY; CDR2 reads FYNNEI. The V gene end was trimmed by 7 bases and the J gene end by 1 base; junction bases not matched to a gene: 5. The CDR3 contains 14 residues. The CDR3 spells CASTKTGVNYGYTF. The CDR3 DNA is TGTGCCAGCACGAAGACAGGGGTTAACTATGGCTACACCTTC.

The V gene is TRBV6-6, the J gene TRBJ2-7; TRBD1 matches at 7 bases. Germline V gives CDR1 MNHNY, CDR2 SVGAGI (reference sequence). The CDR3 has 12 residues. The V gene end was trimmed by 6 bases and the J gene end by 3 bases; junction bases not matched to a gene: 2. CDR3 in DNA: TGTGCCAGCAGGGGACAGAGCTACGAGCAGTACTTC. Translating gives CASRGQSYEQYF.

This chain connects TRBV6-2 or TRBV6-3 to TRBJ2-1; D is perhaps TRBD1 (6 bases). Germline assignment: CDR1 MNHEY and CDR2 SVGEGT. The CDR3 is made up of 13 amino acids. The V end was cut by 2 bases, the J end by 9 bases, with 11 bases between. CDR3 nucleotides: TGTGCCAGCAGTTACCTACAGGGCGCTGAGCAGTTCTTC. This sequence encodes CASSYLQGAEQFF.

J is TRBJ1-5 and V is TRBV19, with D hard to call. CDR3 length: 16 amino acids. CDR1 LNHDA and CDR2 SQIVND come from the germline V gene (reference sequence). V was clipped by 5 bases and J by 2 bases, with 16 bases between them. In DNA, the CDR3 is TGTGCCAGTAGTCTGAGTAGGGCTCAGGGCAATCAGCCCCAGCATTTT. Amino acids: CASSLSRAQGNQPQHF.

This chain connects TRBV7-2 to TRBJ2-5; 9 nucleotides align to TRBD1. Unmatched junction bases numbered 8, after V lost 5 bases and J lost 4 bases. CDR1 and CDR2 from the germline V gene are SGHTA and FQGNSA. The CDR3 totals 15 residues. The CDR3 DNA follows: TGTGCCAGCAGCCCACAGGGGGCCGTAAGAGAGACCCAGTACTTC. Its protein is CASSPQGAVRETQYF.

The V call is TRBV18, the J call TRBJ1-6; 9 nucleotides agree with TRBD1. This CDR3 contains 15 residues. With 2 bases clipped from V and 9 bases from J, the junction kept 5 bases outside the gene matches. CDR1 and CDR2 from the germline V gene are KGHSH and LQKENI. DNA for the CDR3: TGTGCCAGCTCACCAACCGGACAGGGGACTTCACCCCTCCACTTT. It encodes CASSPTGQGTSPLHF. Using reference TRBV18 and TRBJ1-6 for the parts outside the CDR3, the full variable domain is NAGVMQNPRHLVRRRGQEARLRCSPMKGHSHVYWYRQLPEEGLKFMVYLQKENIIDESGMPKERFSAEFPKEGPSILRIQQVVRGDSAAYFCASSPTGQGTSPLHFGNGTRLTVT.

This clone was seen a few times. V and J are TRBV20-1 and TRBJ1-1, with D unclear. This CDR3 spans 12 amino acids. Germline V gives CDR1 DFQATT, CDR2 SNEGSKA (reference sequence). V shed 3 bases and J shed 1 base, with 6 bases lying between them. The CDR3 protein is CSASVKNTEAFF. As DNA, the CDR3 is TGCAGTGCTAGTGTAAAGAACACTGAAGCTTTCTTT.

The CDR3 nucleotides read TGTGCCAGCAGCGAGGATGGGACAGGGGCTAATGAAAAACTGTTTTTT. Its protein product is CASSEDGTGANEKLFF. The V gene is TRBV9, the J gene TRBJ1-4, with 10 positions matching TRBD1. V gave up 3 bases and J gave up 3 bases; unmatched junction bases: 5. CDR1 is SGDLS and CDR2 is YYNGEE in the germline V gene. This CDR3 has 16 residues.

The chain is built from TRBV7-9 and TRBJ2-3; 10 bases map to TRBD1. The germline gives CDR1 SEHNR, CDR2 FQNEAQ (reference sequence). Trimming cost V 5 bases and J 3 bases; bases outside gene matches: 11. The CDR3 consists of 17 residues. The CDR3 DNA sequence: TGTGCCAGCAGCACCGGGACAGGGGTCTTTCGGACAGATACGCAGTATTTT. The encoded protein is CASSTGTGVFRTDTQYF.

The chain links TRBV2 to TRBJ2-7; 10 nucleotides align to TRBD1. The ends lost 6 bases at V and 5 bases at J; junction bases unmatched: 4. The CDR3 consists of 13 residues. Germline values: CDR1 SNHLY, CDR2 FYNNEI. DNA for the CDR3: TGTGCCAGCAGACGGGACAGGGGCCACGAGCAGTACTTC. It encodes CASRRDRGHEQYF.

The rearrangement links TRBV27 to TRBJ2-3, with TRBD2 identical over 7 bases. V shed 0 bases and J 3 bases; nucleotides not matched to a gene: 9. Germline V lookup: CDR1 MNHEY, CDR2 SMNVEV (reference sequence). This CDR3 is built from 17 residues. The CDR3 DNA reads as TGTGCCAGCAGTTTATCTGGCGGGGGTCCAGAAACAGATACGCAGTATTTT. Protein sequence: CASSLSGGGPETDTQYF.

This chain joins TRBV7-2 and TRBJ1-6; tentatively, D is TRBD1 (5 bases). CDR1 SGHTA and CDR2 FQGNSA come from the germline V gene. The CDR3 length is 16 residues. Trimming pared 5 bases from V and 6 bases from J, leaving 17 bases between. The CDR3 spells CASSVRVGQVNSPLHF. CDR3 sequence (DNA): TGTGCCAGCAGCGTTAGAGTTGGACAAGTTAATTCACCCCTCCACTTT.

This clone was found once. This CDR3 reads CAWGQGAPYEQYF. The CDR3 nucleotides read TGTGCCTGGGGACAGGGGGCTCCCTACGAGCAGTACTTC. The chain uses TRBV30 and TRBJ2-7; 11 bases are a match to TRBD1. This CDR3 region has 13 residues. The germline gives CDR1 GTSNPN, CDR2 SVGIG (reference sequence). V lost 5 bases to trimming and J lost 2 bases; unmatched junction nucleotides: 2.

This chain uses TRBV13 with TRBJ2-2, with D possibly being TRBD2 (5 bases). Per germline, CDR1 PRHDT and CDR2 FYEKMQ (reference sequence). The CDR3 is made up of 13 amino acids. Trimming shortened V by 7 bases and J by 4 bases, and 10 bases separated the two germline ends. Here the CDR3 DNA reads TGTGCCAGCACCCGAGAGGGCACCGGGGAGCTGTTTTTT. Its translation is CASTREGTGELFF.

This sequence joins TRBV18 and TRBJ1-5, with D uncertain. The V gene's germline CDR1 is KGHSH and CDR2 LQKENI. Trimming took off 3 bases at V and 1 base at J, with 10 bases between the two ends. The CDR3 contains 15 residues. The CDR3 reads CASSPVGGSNQPQHF. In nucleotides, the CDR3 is TGTGCCAGCTCACCTGTGGGTGGGAGCAATCAGCCCCAGCATTTT.

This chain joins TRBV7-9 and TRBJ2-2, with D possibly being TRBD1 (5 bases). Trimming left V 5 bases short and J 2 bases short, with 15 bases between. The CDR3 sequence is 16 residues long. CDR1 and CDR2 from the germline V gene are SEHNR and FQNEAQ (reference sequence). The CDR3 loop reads CASSPPLGRNTGELFF. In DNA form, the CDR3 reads TGTGCCAGCAGCCCCCCGTTGGGGCGAAACACCGGGGAGCTGTTTTTT. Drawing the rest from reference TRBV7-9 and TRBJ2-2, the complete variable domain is DTGVSQNPRHKITKRGQNVTFRCDPISEHNRLYWYRQTLGQGPEFLTYFQNEAQLEKSRLLSDRFSAERPKGSFSTLEIQRTEQGDSAMYLCASSPPLGRNTGELFFGEGSRLTVL.

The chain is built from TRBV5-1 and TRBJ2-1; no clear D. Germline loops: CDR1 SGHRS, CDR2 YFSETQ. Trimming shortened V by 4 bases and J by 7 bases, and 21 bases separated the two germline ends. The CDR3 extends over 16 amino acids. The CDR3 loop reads CASSPRSGGQMNEQFF. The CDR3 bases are TGCGCCAGCAGCCCCCGCTCGGGCGGTCAGATGAATGAGCAGTTCTTC.

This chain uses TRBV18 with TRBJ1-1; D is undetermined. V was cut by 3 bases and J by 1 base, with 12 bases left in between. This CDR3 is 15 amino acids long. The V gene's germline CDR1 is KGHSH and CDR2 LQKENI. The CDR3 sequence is CASSPGTRGNTEAFF. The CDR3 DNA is TGTGCCAGCTCACCCGGTACGCGGGGGAACACTGAAGCTTTCTTT.

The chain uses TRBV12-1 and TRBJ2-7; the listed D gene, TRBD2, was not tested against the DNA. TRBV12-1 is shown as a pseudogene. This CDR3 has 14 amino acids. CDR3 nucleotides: TGTGCCAGCAGCTCAACGGGGATCTCCTACGAGCAGTACTTC. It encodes CASSSTGISYEQYF.

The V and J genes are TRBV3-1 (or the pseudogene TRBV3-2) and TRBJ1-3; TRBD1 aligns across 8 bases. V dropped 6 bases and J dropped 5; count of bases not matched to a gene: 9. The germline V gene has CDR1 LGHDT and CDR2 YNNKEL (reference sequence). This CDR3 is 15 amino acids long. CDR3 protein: CASSLDREFRNTIYF. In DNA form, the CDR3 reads TGTGCCAGCAGTCTGGACAGGGAATTCAGAAACACCATATATTTT.

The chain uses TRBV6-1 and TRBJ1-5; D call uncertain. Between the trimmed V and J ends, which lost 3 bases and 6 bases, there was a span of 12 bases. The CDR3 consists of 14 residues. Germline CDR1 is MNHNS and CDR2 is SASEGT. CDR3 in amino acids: CASSDRQASQPQHF. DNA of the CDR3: TGTGCCAGCAGTGACAGGCAGGCGAGTCAGCCCCAGCATTTT.

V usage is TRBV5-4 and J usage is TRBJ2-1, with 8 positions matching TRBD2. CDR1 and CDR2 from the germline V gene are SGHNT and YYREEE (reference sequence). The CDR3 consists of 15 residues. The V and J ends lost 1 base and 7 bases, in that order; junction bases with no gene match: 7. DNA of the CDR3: TGTGCCAGCAGCTTGAAGCGGGAGAAGATGAATGAGCAGTTCTTC. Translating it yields CASSLKREKMNEQFF.